One sample yielded the 31 T cell receptor beta chains listed below, sequenced in a study of T cells in Graves' hyperthyroidism and ophthalmopathy. It was RNA transcripts that yielded the amplified TCR beta CDR3 regions. The HTBI primer set served for first-round RT-PCR of the TCR CDR3. TCRdb fed the multiplex PCR reads into MiXCR, producing one record per CDR3 protein. This sample has some 440,000 distinct CDR3 sequences, with 15% to 19% found just once. The source material was blood. The receptors stem from a woman in her late teens or twenties with Graves' hyperthyroidism.

The chain carries TRBV6-4 and TRBJ2-1, with D tentatively TRBD2 (6 bases). V gave up 3 bases and J gave up 7 bases, with 13 bases separating them. Per germline, CDR1 MRHNA and CDR2 SNTAGT. This CDR3 is 14 amino acids long. CDR3 nucleotide sequence: TGTGCCAGCAGTGAGGGGGGAGAGGGAAATGAGCAGTTCTTC. This gives the protein CASSEGGEGNEQFF.

The gene calls are TRBV9 and TRBJ2-7, with 10 bases aligning to TRBD1. The CDR3 loop spans 14 amino acids. V dropped 3 bases and J dropped 5; count of bases not matched to a gene: 5. In germline, CDR1 is SGDLS, CDR2 YYNGEE. The CDR3 region is CASSGQGAHHEQYF. As DNA, the CDR3 is TGTGCCAGCAGCGGACAGGGGGCGCATCACGAGCAGTACTTC.

This clonotype was detected many times. The chain joins TRBV28 to TRBJ2-7; 8 bases agree with TRBD2. Germline CDR1 and CDR2: MDHEN and SYDVKM. The CDR3 totals 14 residues. Trimming removed 3 bases from V and 7 bases from J; junction bases left unmatched: 8. The chain's CDR3 is CASSFGAGEGEQYF. The CDR3 coding sequence is TGTGCCAGCAGTTTTGGAGCGGGAGAAGGGGAGCAGTACTTC.

This chain connects TRBV19 to TRBJ2-6; a possible D gene is TRBD1 (6 bases). This CDR3 comprises 16 residues. The V and J ends lost 8 bases and 0 bases respectively, with 14 bases between them. Looked up from germline, CDR1 is LNHDA and CDR2 is SQIVND (reference sequence). The CDR3 sequence is CASRGQTNSGANVLTF. The CDR3, as DNA: TGTGCCAGTCGCGGACAGACAAACTCTGGGGCCAACGTCCTGACTTTC. Full variable domain (outside the CDR3, taken from reference TRBV19 and TRBJ2-6): DGGITQSPKYLFRKEGQNVTLSCEQNLNHDAMYWYRQDPGQGLRLIYYSQIVNDFQKGDIAEGYSVSREKKESFPLTVTSAQKNPTAFYLCASRGQTNSGANVLTFGAGSRLTVL.

This clonotype was observed a handful of times. In DNA form, the CDR3 reads TGCGCCAGCAGCTTAGGGGGCGCAAGCGGGGAGCTGTTTTTT. Its translation: CASSLGGASGELFF. The V call is TRBV5-1, the J call TRBJ2-2; 7 nucleotides line up with TRBD1. The trim removed 2 bases at V and 7 bases at J, leaving 5 bases unmatched. The CDR3 runs 14 residues. Germline CDR1 is SGHRS and CDR2 is YFSETQ. The whole variable domain, remainder taken from reference TRBV5-1 and TRBJ2-2, is KAGVTQTPRYLIKTRGQQVTLSCSPISGHRSVSWYQQTPGQGLQFLFEYFSETQRNKGNFPGRFSGRQFSNSRSEMNVSTLELGDSALYLCASSLGGASGELFFGEGSRLTVL.

This clonotype was found many times. The chain uses TRBV20-1 and TRBJ2-1; unclear D gene. The V end was cut by 0 bases, the J end by 8 bases, with 8 bases between. The germline V gene has CDR1 DFQATT and CDR2 SNEGSKA (reference sequence). The CDR3 covers 12 residues. The CDR3 region has the DNA TGCAGTGCTAGAGATCAGTGGCATGAGCAGTTCTTC. It is translated as CSARDQWHEQFF.

The chain links TRBV9 to TRBJ2-5; 8 nucleotides line up with TRBD1. V shed 10 bases, J shed 0 bases, and the junction held 5 bases outside the gene matches. CDR3 size: 13 residues. Germline assignment: CDR1 SGDLS and CDR2 YYNGEE. The CDR3 region is CAQGARNQETQYF. The CDR3 DNA is TGTGCCCAGGGGGCTCGGAACCAAGAGACCCAGTACTTC.

In this sample, this clonotype turned up many times. The CDR3 nucleotides are TGTGCCAGTTCGGCCGTAGCGGGACTGAACATTCAGTACTTC. Translation gives CASSAVAGLNIQYF. The V gene is TRBV28, the J gene TRBJ2-4; 8 bases agree with TRBD2. The germline V gene has CDR1 MDHEN and CDR2 SYDVKM. This CDR3 has 14 amino acids. With 9 bases clipped from V and 7 bases from J, the junction kept 11 bases outside the gene matches.

This clonotype has only a few counts. The chain carries TRBV7-2 and TRBJ1-4; D not certain. This CDR3 contains 14 residues. Germline lookup yields CDR1 SGHTA and CDR2 FQGNSA. The ends were cut back, 5 bases at V and 4 bases at J, with 11 bases in the middle. The CDR3 sequence: CASSPSTLNEKLFF. The CDR3 DNA is TGTGCCAGCAGCCCGAGTACCCTTAATGAAAAACTGTTTTTT.

The sample holds many counts of this clonotype. This rearrangement joins TRBV12-3 or TRBV12-4 to TRBJ2-5; D remains ambiguous. Between the trimmed V and J ends, which lost 5 bases and 4 bases, there was a span of 17 bases. The CDR3 runs 15 residues. CDR3 nucleotide sequence: TGTGCCAGCAGTACCCCGGACGGCCGTCGAGAGACCCAGTACTTC. This gives the protein CASSTPDGRRETQYF.

This clonotype was seen at least ten times. This rearrangement joins TRBV7-9 to TRBJ2-5, with a tentative D call TRBD2 (5 bases). Per the germline V gene, CDR1 is SEHNR and CDR2 is FQNEAQ (reference sequence). V dropped 8 bases and J dropped 0 bases, with 10 bases sitting between them. The CDR3 loop spans 13 amino acids. The CDR3 DNA follows: TGTGCCAGCGTCACAGCGGACCAAGAGACCCAGTACTTC. Its translation is CASVTADQETQYF. The whole variable domain, remainder taken from reference TRBV7-9 and TRBJ2-5, is DTGVSQNPRHKITKRGQNVTFRCDPISEHNRLYWYRQTLGQGPEFLTYFQNEAQLEKSRLLSDRFSAERPKGSFSTLEIQRTEQGDSAMYLCASVTADQETQYFGPGTRLLVL.

This clonotype was observed a few times. This chain joins TRBV5-1 and TRBJ2-3, with D possibly matching TRBD1 (6 bases). Germline assignment: CDR1 SGHRS and CDR2 YFSETQ. V was cut by 2 bases and J by 0 bases, with 10 bases left in between. CDR3 size: 15 residues. CDR3 nucleotide sequence: TGCGCCAGCAGCTTTTTGGGACATAGCACAGATACGCAGTATTTT. Protein sequence: CASSFLGHSTDTQYF.

This clonotype was counted at least ten times. The chain employs TRBV28 and TRBJ2-3, with D tentatively TRBD2 (7 bases). Deletions cut 8 bases from V and 6 bases from J, with 27 bases between. This CDR3 is built from 17 residues. The germline CDR1 and CDR2 sequences are MDHEN and SYDVKM. DNA for the CDR3: TGTGCCAGCCGACGTCGGGGGGCGGCGGGAAGTCCCGATACGCAGTATTTT. Translating it yields CASRRRGAAGSPDTQYF.

Ten or more counts support this clonotype. V usage is TRBV6-5 and J usage is TRBJ1-5; D perhaps matches TRBD1 (5 bases). The germline CDR1 and CDR2 sequences are MNHEY and SVGAGI. The CDR3 length is 14 residues. V was cut by 2 bases and J by 6 bases, with 11 bases left in between. This chain's CDR3 is CASSYGGDRQPQHF. DNA for the CDR3: TGTGCCAGCAGTTACGGGGGAGACCGTCAGCCCCAGCATTTT.

V and J are TRBV9 and TRBJ1-4; 8 bases line up with TRBD1. The CDR3 loop spans 16 amino acids. From germline, CDR1 is SGDLS and CDR2 YYNGEE. Germline trimming cut 4 bases from V and 2 bases from J; bases unmatched to any gene: 7. The CDR3 loop is CASSPRTGRTNEKLFF. The CDR3 DNA follows: TGTGCCAGCAGCCCGCGGACAGGGCGGACTAATGAAAAACTGTTTTTT. Combining the CDR3 with reference TRBV9 and TRBJ1-4 gives the whole variable domain DSGVTQTPKHLITATGQRVTLRCSPRSGDLSVYWYQQSLDQGLQFLIQYYNGEERAKGNILERFSAQQFPDLHSELNLSSLELGDSALYFCASSPRTGRTNEKLFFGSGTQLSVL.

This clonotype was counted many times. The genes are TRBV7-2 and TRBJ2-7, with D unclear. The CDR3 runs to 14 residues. Germline V gene data show CDR1 as SGHTA and CDR2 as FQGNSA. The V gene lost 6 bases and the J gene lost 3 bases, with 15 bases spanning the gap. In nucleotides, the CDR3 is TGTGCCAGCAGTTTTGACTCCCTGAGCTACGAGCAGTACTTC. This gives the protein CASSFDSLSYEQYF. The variable domain in full, completed from reference TRBV7-2 and TRBJ2-7, reads GAGVSQSPSNKVTEKGKDVELRCDPISGHTALYWYRQSLGQGLEFLIYFQGNSAPDKSGLPSDRFSAERTGGSVSTLTIQRTQQEDSAVYLCASSFDSLSYEQYFGPGTRLTVT.

This clonotype was observed many times. The genes are TRBV29-1 and TRBJ2-1; D is undetermined. Germline V gene data show CDR1 as SQVTM and CDR2 as ANQGSEA. V shed 3 bases and J shed 3 bases, with 12 bases lying between them. The length of the CDR3 is 14 residues. The CDR3 reads CSVDSVSSYNEQFF. In nucleotides, the CDR3 is TGCAGCGTTGATTCGGTCTCAAGCTACAATGAGCAGTTCTTC.

This clonotype was found many times. The chain uses TRBV9 and TRBJ1-5; no firm D call. The CDR3 has 13 residues. Trimming stripped 4 bases from V and 6 bases from J, with 11 bases between. Germline CDR1 reads SGDLS; CDR2 reads YYNGEE. CDR3 sequence: CASSQSVGQPQHF. DNA of the CDR3: TGTGCCAGCAGCCAATCGGTCGGTCAGCCCCAGCATTTT.

The chain carries TRBV6-7 and TRBJ1-5; D call uncertain. TRBV6-7 is an ORF; its function is uncertain. V was cut by 7 bases and J by 1 base, with 11 bases left in between. The CDR3 runs to 14 residues. The CDR3 protein is CASTPRPSNQPQHF. The CDR3 DNA reads TGTGCCAGCACCCCCCGACCGAGCAATCAGCCCCAGCATTTT.

This sequence joins TRBV15 and TRBJ2-3; D perhaps matches TRBD2 (7 bases). CDR3 length: 18 amino acids. Trimming removed 2 bases from V and 4 bases from J, with 22 bases in between. Germline V gives CDR1 LNHNV, CDR2 YYDKDF (reference sequence). The CDR3, as DNA: TGTGCCACCAGCAGACCTCGAAGGGGGGGACCGCTCGCAGATACGCAGTATTTT. Translation gives CATSRPRRGGPLADTQYF.

This clonotype was seen more than once but under ten times. This sequence joins TRBV28 and TRBJ2-7; the D is unclear. CDR3 size: 13 residues. V was clipped by 9 bases and J by 4 bases, with 16 bases between them. Germline loops: CDR1 MDHEN, CDR2 SYDVKM. For the CDR3, the DNA is TGTGCCAGTCAAGGTTTCCGGCCTTACGAGCAGTACTTC. It specifies CASQGFRPYEQYF.

In this sample, this clonotype turned up many times. The chain is built from TRBV11-2 and TRBJ2-3, with 7 bases lining up with TRBD2. V lost 2 bases to trimming and J lost 4 bases; unmatched junction nucleotides: 6. In germline, CDR1 is SGHAT, CDR2 FQNNGV. The CDR3 totals 15 residues. DNA for the CDR3: TGTGCCAGCAGCTTATTTGGGAGGGCCTCAGATACGCAGTATTTT. Its translation: CASSLFGRASDTQYF.

This clonotype turned up a few times. V and J are TRBV7-9 and TRBJ2-2; a weak D match, TRBD2 (6 bases). V was clipped by 6 bases and J by 6 bases, with 20 bases between them. The CDR3 extends over 16 amino acids. Germline V CDR1 and CDR2: SEHNR, FQNEAQ (reference sequence). The CDR3 spells CASRVRDSEGPGELFF. The CDR3 nucleotides are TGTGCCAGCAGAGTCAGGGACTCCGAAGGACCCGGGGAGCTGTTTTTT. Drawing the rest from reference TRBV7-9 and TRBJ2-2, the complete variable domain is DTGVSQNPRHKITKRGQNVTFRCDPISEHNRLYWYRQTLGQGPEFLTYFQNEAQLEKSRLLSDRFSAERPKGSFSTLEIQRTEQGDSAMYLCASRVRDSEGPGELFFGEGSRLTVL.

This clonotype was recorded a few times. One base away lies a much larger clone, so this may be a sequencing read error. V gene TRBV3-1 combines with J gene TRBJ2-1; D is tentatively TRBD1 or TRBD2 (5 bases each). Deletions cut 5 bases from V and 10 bases from J, with 12 bases between. Germline V lookup: CDR1 LGHDT, CDR2 YNNKEL (reference sequence). CDR3 length: 12 amino acids. The CDR3 sequence is CASSYGASEQFF. The CDR3 DNA follows: TGTGCCAGCAGCTACGGGGCTAGCGAGCAGTTCTTC.

The chain has TRBV13 and TRBJ2-7; 12 bases are a match to TRBD2. The V gene's germline CDR1 is PRHDT and CDR2 FYEKMQ (reference sequence). The CDR3 contains 17 residues. Trimming at V came to 1 base and at J to 6 bases, leaving 10 bases not matched to a gene. The CDR3 loop is CASSLETSGSIIPEQYF. Written as DNA, the CDR3 is TGTGCCAGCAGCTTAGAGACTAGCGGGAGCATTATCCCCGAGCAGTACTTC.

This clonotype was counted a few times. The chain is built from TRBV29-1 and TRBJ2-3; D unresolved. Germline CDR1 and CDR2: SQVTM and ANQGSEA. V lost 7 bases to trimming and J lost 2 bases, with 7 bases between them. The CDR3 consists of 11 residues. CDR3 nucleotides: TGCAGCGCCCAGATCACAGATACGCAGTATTTT. Protein product: CSAQITDTQYF.

This clonotype has ten or more counts. The chain carries TRBV6-2 or TRBV6-3 and TRBJ2-7; TRBD1 matches at 11 bases. V trimming: 4 bases; J trimming: 3 bases; junction bases outside the gene matches: 11. CDR3 length equals 17 residues. Per the germline V gene, CDR1 is MNHEY and CDR2 is SVGEGT. CDR3 in amino acids: CASSSLRRDRGNYEQYF. The CDR3, as DNA: TGTGCCAGCAGTTCATTGCGGCGGGACAGGGGGAACTACGAGCAGTACTTC.

This clonotype came up many times. This chain links TRBV6-1 with TRBJ2-5; D not certain. The CDR3 runs 14 residues. Germline V gene sequence: CDR1 MNHNS, CDR2 SASEGT. Trimming stripped 5 bases from V and 2 bases from J, with 12 bases between. The CDR3 sequence is CASSYTYTQETQYF. In nucleotides, the CDR3 is TGTGCCAGCAGTTACACATACACACAAGAGACCCAGTACTTC.

This clonotype was detected ten times or more. The chain recombines TRBV20-1 with TRBJ2-7; D remains unclear. Germline V gene data show CDR1 as DFQATT and CDR2 as SNEGSKA (reference sequence). The CDR3 runs 11 residues. Trimming pared 3 bases from V and 3 bases from J, leaving 6 bases between. CDR3 loop: CSARADYEQYF. Here the CDR3 DNA reads TGCAGTGCTAGGGCCGACTACGAGCAGTACTTC.

This clonotype was observed a few times. The CDR3 loop reads CASSFGRDGYTF. The CDR3, as DNA: TGCGCCAGCAGCTTTGGGAGGGATGGCTACACCTTC. The chain recombines TRBV5-1 with TRBJ1-2; D call uncertain. The CDR3 sequence is 12 residues long. V lost 2 bases and J lost 6, with 8 bases in between. Germline lookup yields CDR1 SGHRS and CDR2 YFSETQ.

This clonotype has only a few counts. The gene calls are TRBV7-9 and TRBJ2-3; no clear D. V was trimmed by 3 bases and J by 0 bases, leaving 13 bases between them. The germline V gene encodes CDR1 SEHNR and CDR2 FQNEAQ (reference sequence). CDR3 size: 16 residues. The CDR3 region has the DNA TGTGCCAGCAGCTTTAAAGGCGGCACTAGCACAGATACGCAGTATTTT. It encodes CASSFKGGTSTDTQYF. The variable domain in full, completed from reference TRBV7-9 and TRBJ2-3, reads DTGVSQNPRHKITKRGQNVTFRCDPISEHNRLYWYRQTLGQGPEFLTYFQNEAQLEKSRLLSDRFSAERPKGSFSTLEIQRTEQGDSAMYLCASSFKGGTSTDTQYFGPGTRLTVL.